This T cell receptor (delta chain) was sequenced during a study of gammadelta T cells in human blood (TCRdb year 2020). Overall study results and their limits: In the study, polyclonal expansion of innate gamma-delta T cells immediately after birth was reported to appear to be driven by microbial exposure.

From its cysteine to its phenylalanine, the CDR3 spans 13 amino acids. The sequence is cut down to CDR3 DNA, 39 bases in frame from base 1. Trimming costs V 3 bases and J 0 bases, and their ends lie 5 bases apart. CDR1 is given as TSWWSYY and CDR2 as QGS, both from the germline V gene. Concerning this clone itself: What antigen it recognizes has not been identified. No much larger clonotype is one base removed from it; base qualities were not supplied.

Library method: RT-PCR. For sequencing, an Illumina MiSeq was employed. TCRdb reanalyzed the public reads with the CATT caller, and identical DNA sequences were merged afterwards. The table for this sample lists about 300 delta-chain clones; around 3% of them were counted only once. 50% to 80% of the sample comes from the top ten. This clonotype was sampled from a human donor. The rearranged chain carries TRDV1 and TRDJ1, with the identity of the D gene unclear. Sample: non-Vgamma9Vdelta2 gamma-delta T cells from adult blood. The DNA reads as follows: TGTGCTCTTGGGGATAGGTACACCGATAAACTCATCTTT. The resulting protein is CALGDRYTDKLIF.